This T cell receptor beta chain was identified during a study of OX40 agonist ivuxolimab in advanced cancers. Regarding the study in general: Ivuxolimab, which targeted the costimulatory receptor OX40 (CD134), was an agonistic, fully human IgG2 monoclonal antibody. Intravenous ivuxolimab was administered to patients every 2 weeks at six dose levels: 0.01, 0.1, 0.3, 1.5, 3 and 10 mg/kg. The paper describes the monotherapy dose-escalation part (N = 52 patients) of the phase I trial of ivuxolimab. Patients were allowed to have had prior anti-PD-1, anti-PD-L1 or anti-CTLA-4 therapy, and approximately 40% of the dose-escalation patients had been treated with checkpoint inhibitors. Among the roughly 50 dose-escalation patients, about 20 had hepatocellular carcinoma, 15 or so melanoma, 9 renal cell carcinoma and 9 head and neck cancer. The dose-escalation cohort was about 86% male with a mean age of about 54 years, ranging from roughly 23 to 80. Partial responses occurred in three dose-escalation patients: two with cutaneous melanoma and one with hepatocellular carcinoma. The point of sequencing TCRbeta in the periphery was to test whether ivuxolimab changed TCR sequence diversity and drove clonal T-cell expansion. The full study reports these points: After ivuxolimab, expanded clones were on average more numerous among CD8+ T cells than among CD4+ T cells. Low levels of normalized T-cell clonal expansion were also seen in some nonresponding patients. In partial responders in the 0.1-3.0 mg/kg groups, normalized peripheral clonal expansion was found to be among the lowest, especially among CD8+ T cells. The antigen specificity of the peripheral T cells that underwent clonal expansion was not determined. At doses of 0.1 to 3.0 mg/kg, clonal expansion of both CD4+ and CD8+ blood T cells was observed from baseline to week 6.

There are 15 amino acids in the CDR3, from cysteine to phenylalanine inclusive. The kept DNA is CDR3 alone, 45 bases in frame from the first base. The V end loses 0 bases and the J end loses 2 bases, and a stretch of 9 bases separates them. The germline V gene supplies CDR1 MGHDK and CDR2 SYGVNS. For sequencing of the TCRbeta CDR3 region, genomic DNA was extracted from the sorted cells. The immunoSEQ Assay was used to sequence the TCRbeta CDR3 regions. This is the immuneACCESS table as TCRdb keeps it, with only in-frame sequences that have V and J called. A part of the clones is gone; compared with another copy, unresolved V genes explain less than half, and the rest is unexplained. The sample data list 40,000 to 45,000 clones, and approximately 89% of these were observed just once. 3.5% to 4% of the sample lies in the top ten. Patients with autoimmune disease history or receiving systemic immunosuppression were excluded from the trial. In every dose cohort, peripheral blood was drawn for TCR sequencing at baseline, cycle 4 day 1, and cycle 7 day 1. Samples came from an open-label, multicenter, first-in-human phase I dose-escalation trial of ivuxolimab. Adults with locally advanced or metastatic melanoma, renal cell, hepatocellular, or head and neck squamous cell carcinoma were enrolled in the trial. CD4+ and CD8+ T cells were sorted separately from peripheral blood before TCR sequencing.

On this clone: The target of this receptor is not known. The record has no base qualities; no much larger clone is one base away.

The specimen was CD4+ or CD8+ T cells sorted from blood, collected in a trial of the OX40 agonist ivuxolimab. The source of this sequence is an adult with an advanced solid tumor such as melanoma, head and neck, liver or kidney cancer. The V gene is TRBV25-1 and the J gene is TRBJ2-3; the D call could be TRBD1 or TRBD2, with each sharing 5 bases. The CDR3 corresponds to CASSEYIGTTDTQYF. Here is the DNA: TGTGCCAGCAGTGAATATATAGGGACCACAGATACGCAGTATTTT.